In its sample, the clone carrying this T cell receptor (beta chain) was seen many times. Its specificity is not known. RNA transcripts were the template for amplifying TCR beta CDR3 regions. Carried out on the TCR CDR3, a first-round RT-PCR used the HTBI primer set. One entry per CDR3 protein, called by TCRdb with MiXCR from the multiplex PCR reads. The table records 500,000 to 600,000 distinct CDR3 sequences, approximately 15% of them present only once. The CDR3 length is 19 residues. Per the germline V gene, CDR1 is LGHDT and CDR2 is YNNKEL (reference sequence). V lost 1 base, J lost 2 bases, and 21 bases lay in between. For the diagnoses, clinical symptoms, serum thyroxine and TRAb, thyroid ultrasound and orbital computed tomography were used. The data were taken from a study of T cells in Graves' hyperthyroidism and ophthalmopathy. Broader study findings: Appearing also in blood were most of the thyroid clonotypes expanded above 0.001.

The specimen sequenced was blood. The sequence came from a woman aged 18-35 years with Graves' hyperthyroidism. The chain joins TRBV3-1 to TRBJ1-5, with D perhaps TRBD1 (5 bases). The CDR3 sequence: CASSQVRPPGRKGNQPQHF. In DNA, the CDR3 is TGTGCCAGCAGCCAAGTCAGACCCCCGGGACGGAAGGGCAATCAGCCCCAGCATTTT.